This T cell receptor (beta chain) was captured in a study of sequential checkpoint blockade in melanoma. Background on the study: Maintenance nivolumab came after either treatment sequence.

This table comes from immunoSEQ multiplex PCR, and its TCRdb copy is limited to in-frame clones, with some not included. This sample yields some 20,000 clones, of which around 75% are seen a single time; 27% belongs to the top ten. Noted treatment: randomized to nivolumab then ipilimumab (arm A) or the reverse (arm B). CDR3 length: 16 residues. Germline loops: CDR1 MGHRA, CDR2 YSYEKL. After removal of 4 bases from V and 6 bases from J, the junction contained 9 bases not matched to a gene. The chain recombines TRBV4-1 with TRBJ2-7; the match to TRBD2 covers 13 bases. This clonotype was obtained from a human donor with melanoma. This sample comprised CD8+ T cells sorted from blood (inferred from file names), obtained from a patient given nivolumab and ipilimumab in sequence. Here the CDR3 DNA reads TGCGCCAGCAGCCTCAAACTAGCGGGAGGGCGAGGCGAGCAGTACTTC. This sequence encodes CASSLKLAGGRGEQYF.